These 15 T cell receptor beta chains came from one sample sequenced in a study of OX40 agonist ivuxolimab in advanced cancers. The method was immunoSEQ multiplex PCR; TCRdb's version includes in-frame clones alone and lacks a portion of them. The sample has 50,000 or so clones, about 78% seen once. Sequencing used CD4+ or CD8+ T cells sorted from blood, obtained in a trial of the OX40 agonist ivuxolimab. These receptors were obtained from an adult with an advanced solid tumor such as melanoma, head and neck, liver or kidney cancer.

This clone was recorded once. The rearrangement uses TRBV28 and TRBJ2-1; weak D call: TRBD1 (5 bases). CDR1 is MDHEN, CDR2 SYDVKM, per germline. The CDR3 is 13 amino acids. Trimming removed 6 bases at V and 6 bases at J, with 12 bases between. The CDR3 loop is CASRLSGSNEQFF. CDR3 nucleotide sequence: TGTGCCAGCAGGCTATCAGGGTCCAATGAGCAGTTCTTC.

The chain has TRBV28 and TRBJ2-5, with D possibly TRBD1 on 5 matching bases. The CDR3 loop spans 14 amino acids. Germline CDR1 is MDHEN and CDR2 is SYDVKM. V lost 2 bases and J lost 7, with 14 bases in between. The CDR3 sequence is CASSLIGVEGTQYF. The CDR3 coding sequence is TGTGCCAGCAGTTTAATAGGGGTTGAAGGGACCCAGTACTTC.

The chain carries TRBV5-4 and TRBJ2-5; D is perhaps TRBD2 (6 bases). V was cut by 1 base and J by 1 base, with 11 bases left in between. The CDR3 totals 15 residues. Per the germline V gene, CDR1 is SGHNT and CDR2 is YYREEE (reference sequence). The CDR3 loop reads CASSLTGVSQETQYF. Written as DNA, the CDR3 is TGTGCCAGCAGCTTGACGGGAGTCAGCCAAGAGACCCAGTACTTC.

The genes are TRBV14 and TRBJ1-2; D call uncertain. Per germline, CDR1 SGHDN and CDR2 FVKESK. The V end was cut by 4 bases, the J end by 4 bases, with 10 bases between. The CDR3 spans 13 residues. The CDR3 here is CASSRSVLYGYTF. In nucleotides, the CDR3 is TGTGCCAGCAGCCGGTCAGTCCTCTATGGCTACACCTTC.

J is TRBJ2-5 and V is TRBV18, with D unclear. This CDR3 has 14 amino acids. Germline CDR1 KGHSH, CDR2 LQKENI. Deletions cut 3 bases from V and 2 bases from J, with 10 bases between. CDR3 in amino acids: CASSPPGVQETQYF. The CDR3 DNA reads TGTGCCAGCTCACCTCCCGGCGTTCAAGAGACCCAGTACTTC.

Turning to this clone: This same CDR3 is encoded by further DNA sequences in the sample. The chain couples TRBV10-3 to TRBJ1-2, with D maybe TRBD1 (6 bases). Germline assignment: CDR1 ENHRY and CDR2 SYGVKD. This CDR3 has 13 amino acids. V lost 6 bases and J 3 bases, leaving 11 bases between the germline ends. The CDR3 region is CAIRQGRDYGYTF. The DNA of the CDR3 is TGTGCCATCAGACAGGGTAGGGACTATGGCTACACCTTC.

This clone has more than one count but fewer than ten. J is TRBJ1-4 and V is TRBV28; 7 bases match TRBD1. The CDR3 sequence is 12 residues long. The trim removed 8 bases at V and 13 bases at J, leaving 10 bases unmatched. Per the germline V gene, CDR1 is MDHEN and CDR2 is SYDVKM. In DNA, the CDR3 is TGTGCCAGCCTGAAATTCCGGGACAGACTGTTTTTT. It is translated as CASLKFRDRLFF.

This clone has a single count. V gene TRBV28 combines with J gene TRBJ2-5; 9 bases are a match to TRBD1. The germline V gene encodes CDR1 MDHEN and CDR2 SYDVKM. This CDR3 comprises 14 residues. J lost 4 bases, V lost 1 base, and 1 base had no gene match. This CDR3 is CASSLYRGRETQYF. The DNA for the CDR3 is TGTGCCAGCAGTTTATACAGGGGGCGAGAGACCCAGTACTTC.

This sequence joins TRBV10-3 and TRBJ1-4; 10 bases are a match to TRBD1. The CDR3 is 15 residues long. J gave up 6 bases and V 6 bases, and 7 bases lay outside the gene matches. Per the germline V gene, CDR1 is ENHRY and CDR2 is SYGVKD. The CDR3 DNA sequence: TGTGCCATCAGCGCAGACAGGGGGCGCGATGAAAAACTGTTTTTT. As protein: CAISADRGRDEKLFF.

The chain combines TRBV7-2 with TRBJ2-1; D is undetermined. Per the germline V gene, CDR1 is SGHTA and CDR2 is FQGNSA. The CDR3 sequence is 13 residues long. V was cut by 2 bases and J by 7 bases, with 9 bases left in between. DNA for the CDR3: TGTGCCAGCAGCTTAAAAGTCACGAATGAGCAGTTCTTC. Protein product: CASSLKVTNEQFF.

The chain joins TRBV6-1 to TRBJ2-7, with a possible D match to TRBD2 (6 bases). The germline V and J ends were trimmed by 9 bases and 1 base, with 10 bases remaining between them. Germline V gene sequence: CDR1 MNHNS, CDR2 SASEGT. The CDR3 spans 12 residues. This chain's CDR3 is CASSGTSYEQYF. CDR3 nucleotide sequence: TGTGCCAGTTCCGGGACTTCCTACGAGCAGTACTTC.

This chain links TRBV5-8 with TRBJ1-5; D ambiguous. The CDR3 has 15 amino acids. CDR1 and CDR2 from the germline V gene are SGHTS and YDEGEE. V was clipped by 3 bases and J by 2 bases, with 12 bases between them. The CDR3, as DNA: TGTGCCAGCAGCTCCGACCAGCAGGGCAATCAGCCCCAGCATTTT. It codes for CASSSDQQGNQPQHF.

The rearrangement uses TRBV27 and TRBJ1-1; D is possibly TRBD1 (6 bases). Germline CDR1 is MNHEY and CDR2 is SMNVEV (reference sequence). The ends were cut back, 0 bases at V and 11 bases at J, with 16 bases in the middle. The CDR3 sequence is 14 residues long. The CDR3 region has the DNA TGTGCCAGCAGTTTATCGGGGGCAGGGGCGCGGGCTTTCTTT. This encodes CASSLSGAGARAFF.

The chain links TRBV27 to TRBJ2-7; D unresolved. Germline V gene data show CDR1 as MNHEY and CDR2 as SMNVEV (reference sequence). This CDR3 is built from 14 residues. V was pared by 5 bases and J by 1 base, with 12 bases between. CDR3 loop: CASSPRTPSYEQYF. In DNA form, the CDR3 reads TGTGCCAGCAGTCCCCGGACCCCATCCTACGAGCAGTACTTC.

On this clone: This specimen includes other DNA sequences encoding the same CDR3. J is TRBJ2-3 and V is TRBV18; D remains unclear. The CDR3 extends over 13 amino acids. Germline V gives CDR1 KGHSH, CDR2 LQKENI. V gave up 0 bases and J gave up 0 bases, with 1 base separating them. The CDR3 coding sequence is TGTGCCAGCTCACCACCTAGCACAGATACGCAGTATTTT. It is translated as CASSPPSTDTQYF. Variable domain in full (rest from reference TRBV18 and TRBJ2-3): NAGVMQNPRHLVRRRGQEARLRCSPMKGHSHVYWYRQLPEEGLKFMVYLQKENIIDESGMPKERFSAEFPKEGPSILRIQQVVRGDSAAYFCASSPPSTDTQYFGPGTRLTVL.